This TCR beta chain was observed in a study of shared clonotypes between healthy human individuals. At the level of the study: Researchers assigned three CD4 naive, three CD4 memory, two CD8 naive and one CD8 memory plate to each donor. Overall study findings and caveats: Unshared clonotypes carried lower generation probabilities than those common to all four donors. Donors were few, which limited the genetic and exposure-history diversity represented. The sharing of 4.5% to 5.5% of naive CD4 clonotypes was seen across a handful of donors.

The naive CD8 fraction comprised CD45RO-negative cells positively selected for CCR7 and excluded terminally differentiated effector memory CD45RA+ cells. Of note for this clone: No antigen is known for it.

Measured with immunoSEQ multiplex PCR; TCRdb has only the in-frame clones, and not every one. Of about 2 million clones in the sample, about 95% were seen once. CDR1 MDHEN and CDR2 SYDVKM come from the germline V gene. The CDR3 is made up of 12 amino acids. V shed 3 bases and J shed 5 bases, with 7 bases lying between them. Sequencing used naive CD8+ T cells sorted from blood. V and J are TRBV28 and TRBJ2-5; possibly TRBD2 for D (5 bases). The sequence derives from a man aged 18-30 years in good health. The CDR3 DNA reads TGTGCCAGCAGTTTGACTACCGAGACCCAGTACTTC. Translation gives CASSLTTETQYF.